This is a list of T cell receptor beta chains from one sample in a study of T cell responses to AZD1222 COVID-19 vaccine. This table comes from immunoSEQ multiplex PCR, and its TCRdb copy is limited to in-frame clones, with some not included. The sample has about 150,000 clones; about nine tenths are singletons. Sequenced here: peripheral blood, sampled on day 0 of AZD1222 vaccination. The receptors stem from an adult in good health. Each CDR3 is given with its conserved first and last residue. D genes are given only for firm matches. Part of the rows lack a size; the others show once, few, many or a class for expanded clones.

d_call: TRBD2; cdr3_length: 19; clone_size: once; j_call: TRBJ2-4; v_call: TRBV28; cdr3_nt: TGTGCCAGCAGCCACGGCCCCAAACTACGGCGGGGGGATATGAACATTCAGTACTTC; cdr3_aa: CASSHGPKLRRGDMNIQYF
d_call: -; cdr3_length: 13; clone_size: -; j_call: TRBJ2-5; v_call: TRBV18; cdr3_nt: TGTGCCAGCTCACCTTCTGGACAAGAGACCCAGTACTTC; cdr3_aa: CASSPSGQETQYF
d_call: -; cdr3_length: 15; clone_size: -; j_call: TRBJ2-3; v_call: TRBV5-4; cdr3_nt: TGTGCCAGCAGCTTAGGACGACCAGCGGCAGATACGCAGTATTTT; cdr3_aa: CASSLGRPAADTQYF
d_call: TRBD1; cdr3_length: 15; clone_size: -; j_call: TRBJ1-1; v_call: TRBV28; cdr3_nt: TGTGCCAGCAGTTCCCGGGACAGGGGGCGAACTGAAGCTTTCTTT; cdr3_aa: CASSSRDRGRTEAFF
d_call: -; cdr3_length: 16; clone_size: few; j_call: TRBJ2-2; v_call: TRBV7-8; cdr3_nt: TGTGCCAGCAGCTTCCGACAGACGGGATTCCCCGGGGAGCTGTTTTTT; cdr3_aa: CASSFRQTGFPGELFF
d_call: -; cdr3_length: 13; clone_size: -; j_call: TRBJ1-1; v_call: TRBV6-5; cdr3_nt: TGTGCCAGCAGTCTTGGGGGGGCTAGGGTCGCTTTCTTT; cdr3_aa: CASSLGGARVAFF
d_call: -; cdr3_length: 11; clone_size: -; j_call: TRBJ1-3; v_call: TRBV7-3; cdr3_nt: TGTGCCAGCGGGGAGGGAAACACCATATATTTT; cdr3_aa: CASGEGNTIYF
d_call: -; cdr3_length: 16; clone_size: -; j_call: TRBJ2-2; v_call: TRBV15; cdr3_nt: TGTGCCACCAGCAGAGACCTCAGGACCTCCGGCGGGGAGCTGTTTTTT; cdr3_aa: CATSRDLRTSGGELFF
d_call: TRBD1; cdr3_length: 16; clone_size: -; j_call: TRBJ2-3; v_call: TRBV5-1; cdr3_nt: TGCGCCAGCAGCGGGAAGGGACAGGGAATCACAGATACGCAGTATTTT; cdr3_aa: CASSGKGQGITDTQYF
d_call: TRBD2; cdr3_length: 18; clone_size: -; j_call: TRBJ2-4; v_call: TRBV30; cdr3_nt: TGTGCCTGGGGGACTAGAGGGGCCAGTCCCAAGGCCAAAAACATTCAGTACTTC; cdr3_aa: CAWGTRGASPKAKNIQYF
d_call: TRBD1; cdr3_length: 15; clone_size: once; j_call: TRBJ1-6; v_call: TRBV7-3; cdr3_nt: TGTGCCAGCAGCCGAACTCAGGGGGTTGGCTCACCCCTCCACTTT; cdr3_aa: CASSRTQGVGSPLHF
d_call: -; cdr3_length: 15; clone_size: -; j_call: TRBJ2-4; v_call: TRBV9; cdr3_nt: TGTGCCAGCAGCGTTACGGGAGGGGGCAGCGGCATTCAGTACTTC; cdr3_aa: CASSVTGGGSGIQYF
d_call: -; cdr3_length: 13; clone_size: few; j_call: TRBJ1-2; v_call: TRBV12-3/TRBV12-4; cdr3_nt: TGTGCCAGCAGTTTAGGGCAAACCTATGGCTACACCTTC; cdr3_aa: CASSLGQTYGYTF
d_call: -; cdr3_length: 15; clone_size: -; j_call: TRBJ2-1; v_call: TRBV4-3; cdr3_nt: TGCGCCAGCAGCCCATATATCTGGAACGGCGGGGAGCAGTTCTTC; cdr3_aa: CASSPYIWNGGEQFF
d_call: TRBD1; cdr3_length: 14; clone_size: -; j_call: TRBJ1-1; v_call: TRBV10-3; cdr3_nt: TGTGCCATCAGTGGGGCAGGGGGACTCACTGAAGCTTTCTTT; cdr3_aa: CAISGAGGLTEAFF
d_call: TRBD1; cdr3_length: 15; clone_size: -; j_call: TRBJ1-6; v_call: TRBV7-2; cdr3_nt: TGTGCCAGCAGCTTAGAGGACAGGGAATCTTCACCCCTCCACTTT; cdr3_aa: CASSLEDRESSPLHF
d_call: -; cdr3_length: 16; clone_size: -; j_call: TRBJ1-4; v_call: TRBV4-3; cdr3_nt: TGCGCCAGCAGCCAAGATAGGGGGACTCAGGGTGAAAAACTGTTTTTT; cdr3_aa: CASSQDRGTQGEKLFF
d_call: -; cdr3_length: 11; clone_size: -; j_call: TRBJ1-2; v_call: TRBV12-3/TRBV12-4; cdr3_nt: TGTGCCAGCAGGGACGACTATGGCTACACCTTC; cdr3_aa: CASRDDYGYTF